Listed below are T cell receptor beta chains from one sample, sequenced in a study of Ad26.COV2.S vaccination and SARS-CoV-2 variants. Profiled with immunoSEQ multiplex PCR; TCRdb holds only in-frame clones, not every one. The table includes 250,000 to 300,000 clones, about 87% detected once. The sequenced sample was peripheral blood, obtained in a trial of Ad26.COV2.S vaccine versus placebo. Every receptor here comes from a person between 18 and 65 years old who received the Ad26.COV2.S COVID-19 vaccine or a placebo. The CDR3 runs from the conserved cysteine through the conserved F or W. D genes are given only for firm matches. Clone size is stated in some rows and not others, as once, few, many or a class when expanded.

>NA|TRBJ1-2|TRBV27|NA
CASSLGAIYGYTF
TGTGCCAGCAGCCTTGGGGCGATCTATGGCTACACCTTC
>NA|TRBJ2-3|TRBV10-3|NA
CAISETGSGDTQYF
TGTGCCATCAGTGAGACCGGGTCGGGGGATACGCAGTATTTT
>NA|TRBJ2-5|TRBV4-3|TRBD2
CASSQDYRAGDRQETQYF
TGCGCCAGCAGCCAAGATTATCGAGCGGGGGACCGCCAAGAGACCCAGTACTTC
>NA|TRBJ1-2|TRBV3-1/TRBV3-2|NA
CASSPLGGYTF
TGTGCCAGCAGCCCGCTTGGTGGCTACACCTTC
>NA|TRBJ2-1|TRBV4-3|NA
CASSQDVTLGGQFF
TGCGCCAGCAGCCAAGATGTGACCCTGGGTGGGCAGTTCTTC
>NA|TRBJ1-4|TRBV10-2|NA
CASSESTGFNEKLFF
TGCGCCAGCAGTGAGTCTACAGGCTTTAATGAAAAACTGTTTTTT
>NA|TRBJ2-3|TRBV4-1|NA
CASSQGLAGTDTQYF
TGCGCCAGCAGCCAAGGATTAGCGGGCACAGATACGCAGTATTTT
>NA|TRBJ1-2|TRBV12-3/TRBV12-4|NA
CAISGGTPYGYTF
TGTGCCATTAGCGGCGGAACTCCCTATGGCTACACCTTC
>NA|TRBJ1-3|TRBV27|TRBD1
CASSSDRGWGNTIYF
TGTGCCAGCAGTTCCGACAGGGGGTGGGGAAACACCATATATTTT
>NA|TRBJ2-1|TRBV6-5|NA
CASSPGTQQFF
TGTGCCAGCAGTCCCGGGACTCAGCAGTTCTTC
>NA|TRBJ1-1|TRBV2|TRBD1
CASSDQGAYTEAFF
TGTGCCAGCAGTGACCAGGGGGCTTACACTGAAGCTTTCTTT
>NA|TRBJ2-2|TRBV13|NA
CASSLWVGGELFF
TGTGCCAGCAGCTTATGGGTTGGCGGGGAGCTGTTTTTT
>NA|TRBJ2-2|TRBV27|NA
CASRGRLTSRTGELFF
TGTGCCAGCAGGGGCAGGCTAACTTCGCGGACCGGGGAGCTGTTTTTT
>NA|TRBJ1-1|TRBV29-1|NA
CSVESTEAFF
TGCAGCGTTGAATCCACTGAAGCTTTCTTT
>NA|TRBJ1-1|TRBV28|TRBD1
CAAVGTGREAFF
TGTGCCGCAGTTGGGACAGGCCGTGAAGCTTTCTTT
>NA|TRBJ1-1|TRBV2|NA
CASSASLNTEAFF
TGTGCCAGCAGTGCCAGTCTTAACACTGAAGCTTTCTTT
>once|TRBJ1-5|TRBV5-6|NA
CASSLFSQPQHF
TGTGCCAGCAGTCTCTTTTCTCAGCCCCAGCATTTT
>once|TRBJ2-2|TRBV7-9|NA
CASSPPVSNTGELFF
TGTGCCAGCAGCCCTCCTGTCTCGAACACCGGGGAGCTGTTTTTT
>NA|TRBJ2-2|TRBV5-4|NA
CASSLSLENTGELFF
TGTGCCAGCAGCTTGAGCCTCGAGAACACCGGGGAGCTGTTTTTT
>NA|TRBJ1-1|TRBV29-1|NA
CSVGDSWNTEAFF
TGCAGCGTCGGCGACAGTTGGAACACTGAAGCTTTCTTT
>NA|TRBJ1-4|TRBV30|TRBD1
CAWSVDRAYEKLFF
TGTGCCTGGAGTGTGGACAGGGCATATGAAAAACTGTTTTTT
>NA|TRBJ1-2|TRBV7-9|NA
CASSFRGANYGYTF
TGTGCCAGCAGCTTCCGGGGAGCTAACTATGGCTACACCTTC
>NA|TRBJ1-1|TRBV28|NA
CASREDRNTEAFF
TGTGCCAGCAGGGAAGACAGGAACACTGAAGCTTTCTTT
>NA|TRBJ1-2|TRBV27|TRBD1
CASSSGTGQYYGYTF
TGTGCCAGCAGTTCAGGGACAGGGCAGTACTATGGCTACACCTTC
>NA|TRBJ1-2|TRBV6-5|NA
CASSLLGGAYGYTF
TGTGCCAGCAGTTTACTCGGGGGGGCCTATGGCTACACCTTC
>NA|TRBJ2-3|TRBV7-9|TRBD1
CASSTRDRELDTQYF
TGTGCCAGCAGCACCCGGGACAGGGAATTGGATACGCAGTATTTT
>NA|TRBJ1-1|TRBV7-9|TRBD1
CASSLARQGEPEAFF
TGTGCCAGCAGCTTAGCGCGACAGGGGGAGCCTGAAGCTTTCTTT
>NA|TRBJ2-3|TRBV30|NA
CAWSGHQLREDTQYF
TGTGCCTGGAGTGGGCACCAACTGCGGGAAGATACGCAGTATTTT
>NA|TRBJ1-2|TRBV9|NA
CASSVYDMTTTRYGYTF
TGTGCCAGCAGCGTCTACGACATGACTACTACCCGATATGGCTACACCTTC
>once|TRBJ2-7|TRBV28|NA
CASSLGVTGGYEQYF
TGTGCCAGCAGTTTAGGGGTTACAGGAGGTTACGAGCAGTACTTC
>NA|TRBJ1-1|TRBV6-2/TRBV6-3|NA
CASSYPANTEAFF
TGTGCCAGCAGTTACCCAGCGAACACTGAAGCTTTCTTT
>NA|TRBJ2-1|TRBV5-1|TRBD2
CASSLSPQRGGFYNEQFF
TGCGCCAGCAGCTTGAGCCCCCAGCGGGGGGGCTTCTACAATGAGCAGTTCTTC
>NA|TRBJ2-7|TRBV7-9|NA
CASSLGSYEQYF
TGTGCCAGCAGCTTGGGGTCCTACGAGCAGTACTTC
>few|TRBJ2-6|TRBV11-2|NA
CASSLGWRVGANVLTF
TGTGCCAGCAGCTTAGGGTGGCGGGTTGGGGCCAACGTCCTGACTTTC
>few|TRBJ1-2|TRBV25-1|NA
CASSDTQTNYGYTF
TGTGCCAGCAGTGACACCCAGACTAACTATGGCTACACCTTC
>NA|TRBJ1-2|TRBV4-2|NA
CASSQDHTVNYGYTF
TGTGCCAGCAGCCAAGATCATACAGTAAACTATGGCTACACCTTC
>NA|TRBJ1-2|TRBV2|NA
CASSEEAFGGYTF
TGTGCCAGCAGTGAAGAAGCATTTGGGGGCTACACCTTC
>once|TRBJ1-1|TRBV18|NA
CASSPEGTEAFF
TGTGCCAGCTCACCAGAGGGGACTGAAGCTTTCTTT
>NA|TRBJ1-2|TRBV5-5|NA
CASSSQANYGYTF
TGTGCCAGCAGCTCCCAGGCTAACTATGGCTACACCTTC
>few|TRBJ2-7|TRBV20-1|TRBD1
CSAGQAYEQYF
TGCAGTGCAGGACAGGCCTACGAGCAGTACTTC
>once|TRBJ1-5|TRBV30|NA
CAWSTGPNQPQHF
TGTGCCTGGAGTACAGGGCCGAATCAGCCCCAGCATTTT
>NA|TRBJ1-1|TRBV30|TRBD1
CAWSGDRGQVAEAFF
TGTGCCTGGAGTGGGGACAGGGGGCAAGTCGCTGAAGCTTTCTTT
>few|TRBJ2-7|TRBV5-1|TRBD1
CASTPWTGVKYEQYF
TGCGCCAGCACCCCGTGGACAGGGGTGAAATACGAGCAGTACTTC
>NA|TRBJ2-5|TRBV4-2|NA
CASSQQTGVQETQYF
TGTGCCAGCAGCCAGCAAACGGGGGTGCAAGAGACCCAGTACTTC
>once|TRBJ1-1|TRBV18|TRBD1
CASSGDRVNTEAFF
TGTGCCAGCTCAGGTGACAGGGTGAACACTGAAGCTTTCTTT
>NA|TRBJ1-5|TRBV27|NA
CASSLSRNQPQHF
TGTGCCAGCAGTTTATCCAGGAATCAGCCCCAGCATTTT
>NA|TRBJ2-7|TRBV10-3|NA
CAINPTQGEQYF
TGTGCCATCAACCCGACCCAGGGGGAGCAGTACTTC
>NA|TRBJ1-5|TRBV6-5|NA
CASRTGGGSQPQHF
TGTGCCAGCAGGACGGGGGGCGGGAGTCAGCCCCAGCATTTT
>once|TRBJ2-1|TRBV29-1|NA
CSVVRGEIYNEQFF
TGCAGCGTTGTTCGCGGGGAGATATATAATGAGCAGTTCTTC
>NA|TRBJ1-1|TRBV27|TRBD1
CASSLYGTAQRGTEAFF
TGTGCCAGCAGTTTATATGGGACAGCACAAAGAGGAACTGAAGCTTTCTTT
>NA|TRBJ1-5|TRBV18|TRBD1
CASSPGQGSNQPQHF
TGTGCCAGCTCACCGGGACAGGGTAGCAATCAGCCCCAGCATTTT
>NA|TRBJ2-7|TRBV29-1|TRBD1
CSVRGQGARNEQYF
TGCAGCGTTCGCGGACAGGGGGCGCGCAACGAGCAGTACTTC
>NA|TRBJ1-2|TRBV21-1|NA
CASSKREHNRHQDGYTF
TGTGCCAGCAGCAAACGAGAGCACAATCGCCATCAAGATGGCTACACCTTC
>NA|TRBJ2-1|TRBV27|NA
CASSLSSFSGAEQFF
TGTGCCAGCAGTTTATCTAGCTTTTCAGGGGCTGAGCAGTTCTTC
>NA|TRBJ2-2|TRBV7-2|TRBD1
CASSPGTRGSTGELFF
TGTGCCAGCAGCCCCGGAACCAGGGGGTCCACCGGGGAGCTGTTTTTT
>NA|TRBJ2-3|TRBV19|NA
CASTKGTTDTQYF
TGTGCCAGTACTAAAGGGACTACAGATACGCAGTATTTT
>NA|TRBJ2-5|TRBV9|TRBD2
CASSVVGGSQETQYF
TGTGCCAGCAGCGTAGTCGGGGGGTCCCAAGAGACCCAGTACTTC
>NA|TRBJ1-1|TRBV5-1|NA
CASSFGQGRTEAFF
TGCGCCAGCAGCTTCGGGCAGGGACGGACTGAAGCTTTCTTT
>NA|TRBJ2-2|TRBV30|TRBD1
CARSPRDRAGRELFF
TGTGCCCGATCTCCCCGGGACAGGGCGGGCCGGGAGCTGTTTTTT